A single sample gave rise to the 7 T cell receptor beta chains below, sequenced in a study of CD8+CD57+ T cells in acquired aplastic anemia. All sequencing subjects had displayed CD8+CD57+ cell expansion on flow cytometry. Genomic DNA, serving as template, underwent TCR beta VDJ and CDR3 profiling. One entry per CDR3 protein, called by TCRdb with MiXCR from the reads. The sample lists about 200,000 distinct CDR3 sequences; about half were seen once. The sequenced sample consisted of sorted CD4+, CD8+, or CD8+CD57+ T cells (not recorded which) from PBMCs. Receptors originate from a human donor with aplastic anemia.

The chain employs TRBV10-3 and TRBJ2-7; TRBD1 matches at 8 bases. Germline V gene sequence: CDR1 ENHRY, CDR2 SYGVKD. The CDR3 contains 12 residues. Trimming at V came to 8 bases and at J to 4 bases, leaving 4 bases not matched to a gene. The CDR3: CAIGQGGYEQYF. CDR3 sequence (DNA): TGTGCCATCGGACAGGGCGGGTACGAGCAGTACTTC.

The chain employs TRBV9 and TRBJ2-5; 14 positions agree with TRBD2. V gave up 0 bases and J gave up 4 bases; unmatched junction bases: 8. In germline, CDR1 is SGDLS, CDR2 YYNGEE. There are 18 residues in the CDR3. CDR3 coding DNA: TGTGCCAGCAGCGTAGGCCTAGCCGGACTAGCGGGGGGAGAGACCCAGTACTTC. The encoded protein is CASSVGLAGLAGGETQYF.

This clonotype was found many times. The V and J genes are TRBV24-1 and TRBJ2-3; D not resolved. There are 12 residues in the CDR3. V shed 8 bases and J shed 0 bases, with 5 bases lying between them. The germline V gene encodes CDR1 KGHDR and CDR2 SFDVKD. The CDR3 sequence is CATKSSTDTQYF. The DNA for the CDR3 is TGTGCCACCAAGTCCAGCACAGATACGCAGTATTTT.

This clonotype has at least ten counts. This sequence joins TRBV6-2 or TRBV6-3 and TRBJ2-5, with 7 nucleotides matching TRBD1. Germline loops: CDR1 MNHEY, CDR2 SVGEGT. This CDR3 region has 13 residues. With V trimmed by 6 bases and J by 3 bases, 4 bases remained unmatched. CDR3 loop: CASRGTEEETQYF. The CDR3 DNA follows: TGTGCCAGCAGGGGGACAGAAGAAGAGACCCAGTACTTC.

This clonotype was seen ten or more times. The rearrangement links TRBV30 to TRBJ1-2; no clear D gene. Germline V lookup: CDR1 GTSNPN, CDR2 SVGIG (reference sequence). CDR3 length: 13 residues. Deletions cut 2 bases from V and 6 bases from J, with 13 bases between. CDR3 bases: TGTGCCTGGAGTAGTACGGCAAGTAATGGCTACACCTTC. It yields the protein CAWSSTASNGYTF.

This chain connects TRBV28 to TRBJ1-1; D unresolved. The CDR3 covers 13 residues. CDR1 and CDR2 (germline): MDHEN, SYDVKM. V lost 2 bases, J lost 5 bases, and 9 bases lay in between. Here the CDR3 reads CASSLLRETEAFF. The CDR3 bases are TGTGCCAGCAGTTTACTTAGAGAGACTGAAGCTTTCTTT.

The chain joins TRBV20-1 to TRBJ2-5; 7 bases line up with TRBD1. The CDR3 is 16 amino acids. The ends lost 6 bases at V and 0 bases at J; junction bases unmatched: 13. The V gene's germline CDR1 is DFQATT and CDR2 SNEGSKA (reference sequence). CDR3 amino acids: CSAVQGIGAYQETQYF. In nucleotides, the CDR3 is TGCAGTGCGGTACAGGGGATAGGGGCCTACCAAGAGACCCAGTACTTC.